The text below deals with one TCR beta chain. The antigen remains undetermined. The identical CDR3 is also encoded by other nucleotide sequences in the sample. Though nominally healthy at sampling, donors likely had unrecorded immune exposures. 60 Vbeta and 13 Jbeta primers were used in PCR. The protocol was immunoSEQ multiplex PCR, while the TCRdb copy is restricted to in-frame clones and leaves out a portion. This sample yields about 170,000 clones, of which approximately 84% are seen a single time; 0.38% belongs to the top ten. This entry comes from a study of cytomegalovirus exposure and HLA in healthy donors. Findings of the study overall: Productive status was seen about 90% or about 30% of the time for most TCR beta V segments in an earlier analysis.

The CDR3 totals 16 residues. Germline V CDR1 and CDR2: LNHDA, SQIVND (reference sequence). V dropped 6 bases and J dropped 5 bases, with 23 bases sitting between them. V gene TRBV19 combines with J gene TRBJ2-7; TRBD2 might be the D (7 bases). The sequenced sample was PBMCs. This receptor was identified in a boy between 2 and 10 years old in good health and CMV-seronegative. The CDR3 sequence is CASSGAGALRLNEQYF. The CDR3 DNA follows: TGTGCCAGTAGCGGGGCGGGGGCCCTTCGTCTAAACGAGCAGTACTTC.